What follows describes a single T cell receptor beta chain. Losses at the gene ends were 6 bases for V and 12 bases for J; bases not matched to a gene: 10. CDR1 is KGHSH and CDR2 is LQKENI in the germline V gene. CDR3 size: 12 residues. The sample originates from a study of blood T cell repertoires in COVID-19. Method: immunoSEQ multiplex PCR; TCRdb's copy keeps in-frame clones and lacks some. The table includes around 130,000 clones, roughly 86% detected once. The clonotype originates from a woman aged 50 to 65 who had recovered from COVID-19. The V and J genes are TRBV18 and TRBJ1-1; TRBD1 aligns across 7 bases. The material sequenced was peripheral blood. CDR3 bases: TGTGCCAGCTCGCGGAGCGGACAGGAGTCTTTCTTT. Its protein is CASSRSGQESFF.